This TCR beta chain is from a study of Tregs in tolerant kidney transplant recipients. Thawed PBMCs were FACS-sorted into unstimulated CD4+CD25+CD127- regulatory T cells, CD4+CD25- non-regulatory cells, CD4 and CD8 cells. Germline V gene data show CDR1 as SGHRS and CDR2 as YFSETQ. V was trimmed by 5 bases and J by 7 bases, leaving 12 bases between them. The CDR3 runs 12 residues. Repertoires were generated with immunoSEQ multiplex PCR, while TCRdb's copy carries only in-frame clones and drops some. The sample consists of tens of thousands of clones, roughly 84% of them appearing once. About this clone: Antigen: not known.

Overall study results and limits: Validation in larger populations is needed because few patients were studied. The most relevant donor-specific Treg TCRbeta repertoire apparently came from expansion with activated donor B cells.

Specimen: CD4+ T cells from blood. The TCR comes from a human donor in good health. This rearrangement joins TRBV5-1 to TRBJ1-2; D is undetermined. The CDR3 protein is CASSLPESGYTF. CDR3 sequence (DNA): TGCGCCAGCAGTTTGCCTGAAAGTGGCTACACCTTC.